The 15 T cell receptor beta chains below were found in one sample sequenced in a study of glioma-infiltrating T cells. TCR alpha and beta CDR3 regions were amplified from RNA using iRepertoire nested multiplex PCR. MiXCR was run by TCRdb on the multiplex PCR reads, yielding one entry per CDR3 protein. The sample carries under 200,000 distinct CDR3 sequences, over 30% recorded once. Material: glioma tissue, nonneoplastic brain tissue, or PBMCs (not recorded which). Source of these receptors: a human donor with low-grade glioma or glioblastoma, undergoing nonglioma brain surgery, or in good health (not recorded which).

The sample holds many counts of this clonotype. The rearrangement uses TRBV6-2 or TRBV6-3 and TRBJ1-5; 8 bases line up with TRBD1. After removal of 8 bases from V and 4 bases from J, the junction contained 4 bases not matched to a gene. Germline values: CDR1 MNHEY, CDR2 SVGEGT. The CDR3 runs to 13 residues. Written as DNA, the CDR3 is TGTGCCAGCCTCGACAGGGGAAATCAGCCCCAGCATTTT. It specifies CASLDRGNQPQHF.

V is TRBV20-1 and J is TRBJ1-1; 11 positions match TRBD1. The CDR3 extends over 15 amino acids. Trimming took 3 bases from V and 1 from J; bases not matched to a gene: 4. Germline V gene sequence: CDR1 DFQATT, CDR2 SNEGSKA (reference sequence). The CDR3 DNA is TGCAGTGCTAGCGGCGGACAGGGGGCGAACACTGAAGCTTTCTTT. It codes for CSASGGQGANTEAFF.

In regard to this clonotype: One base away lies a much larger clone, so this may be a sequencing read error. The chain uses TRBV7-2 and TRBJ2-7; 8 bases agree with TRBD1. After removal of 1 base from V and 6 bases from J, the junction contained 8 bases not matched to a gene. CDR1 and CDR2 (germline): SGHTA, FQGNSA. CDR3 length: 15 residues. CDR3 nucleotide sequence: TGTGCCAGCAGCTTAGTTATGGGACAGGCTGGCGAGCAGTACTTC. Encoded protein: CASSLVMGQAGEQYF.

This clonotype showed up many times. V and J are TRBV20-1 and TRBJ2-3; 9 bases map to TRBD2. This CDR3 contains 13 residues. The V and J ends lost 5 bases and 6 bases, in that order; junction bases with no gene match: 6. Germline values: CDR1 DFQATT, CDR2 SNEGSKA (reference sequence). The CDR3 sequence is CSALAGVIDTQYF. CDR3 DNA sequence: TGCAGTGCTTTAGCGGGAGTCATTGATACGCAGTATTTT.

Concerning this clonotype itself: A much bigger clone sits one base away, suggesting this may be a read error. The chain employs TRBV2 and TRBJ1-1; unclear D gene. The CDR3 length is 14 residues. Germline values: CDR1 SNHLY, CDR2 FYNNEI. With 10 bases removed from V and 4 bases from J, the gap between germline ends came to 19 bases. CDR3 DNA sequence: TGTGCCATTCGAGTTATGGCCGTGAGCACTGAAGCTTTCTTT. Translation gives CAIRVMAVSTEAFF.

This clonotype was recorded at least ten times. This sequence joins TRBV15 and TRBJ2-7; D may be TRBD1 or TRBD2 (5 bases each). V was trimmed by 8 bases and J by 2 bases, leaving 16 bases between them. The CDR3 runs to 14 residues. Germline assignment: CDR1 LNHNV and CDR2 YYDKDF (reference sequence). The CDR3: CATRAGSGAYEQYF. As DNA, the CDR3 is TGTGCCACCCGTGCAGGGAGTGGAGCCTACGAGCAGTACTTC. The full variable domain, in which reference TRBV15 and TRBJ2-7 provide the parts outside the CDR3, is DAMVIQNPRYQVTQFGKPVTLSCSQTLNHNVMYWYQQKSSQAPKLLFHYYDKDFNNEADTPDNFQSRRPNTSFCFLDIRSPGLGDTAMYLCATRAGSGAYEQYFGPGTRLTVT.

This clonotype was seen just once. A read error may account for a junction end that differs from germline. The chain recombines TRBV9 with TRBJ2-1, with 8 bases identical to TRBD2. CDR3 length: 15 amino acids. The germline V gene has CDR1 SGDLS and CDR2 YYNGEE. The chain's CDR3 is CASSVESGGYNEQSF. CDR3 coding DNA: TGTGCCAGCAGCGTAGAAAGCGGGGGTTACAATGAGCAGTCCTTC.

V and J are TRBV4-3 and TRBJ2-5, with D possibly matching TRBD1 (7 bases). The V gene's germline CDR1 is LGHNA and CDR2 YSLEER. The CDR3 is 14 amino acids. Trimming took 4 bases from V and 5 from J, leaving 14 bases between them. The CDR3: CASSLATGRETQYF. In DNA, the CDR3 is TGCGCCAGCAGCCTCGCGACAGGGAGGGAGACCCAGTACTTC.

This clonotype was found many times. This chain links TRBV14 with TRBJ1-1; unclear D gene. The CDR3 runs to 13 residues. V was trimmed by 4 bases and J by 0 bases, leaving 6 bases between them. Germline V gene lookup returns CDR1 SGHDN and CDR2 FVKESK. In nucleotides, the CDR3 is TGTGCCAGCAGCCGAAGTATGAACACTGAAGCTTTCTTT. It yields the protein CASSRSMNTEAFF.

This clonotype appeared many times. The rearrangement uses TRBV7-2 and TRBJ1-3; D perhaps matches TRBD1 (6 bases). This CDR3 has 15 amino acids. Trimming removed 5 bases at V and 4 bases at J, with 15 bases between. In germline, CDR1 is SGHTA, CDR2 FQGNSA. The CDR3 region is CASSPQQGPGNTIYF. The CDR3 DNA reads as TGTGCCAGCAGCCCGCAACAGGGCCCAGGAAACACCATATATTTT.

At least ten counts were recorded for this clonotype. The V and J genes are TRBV12-3 or TRBV12-4 and TRBJ2-3; D remains ambiguous. The V end was cut by 7 bases, the J end by 3 bases, with 11 bases between. The CDR3 spans 13 residues. The CDR3 DNA reads TGTGCCAGCACAGGCCTGAATACAGATACGCAGTATTTT. This gives the protein CASTGLNTDTQYF.

This clonotype was counted at least ten times. The chain combines TRBV7-2 with TRBJ1-3, with D uncertain. V gave up 10 bases and J gave up 3 bases, with 10 bases separating them. The CDR3 totals 12 residues. Germline loops: CDR1 SGHTA, CDR2 FQGNSA. CDR3 nucleotide sequence: TGTGCCACCAACGGATATGGAAACACCATATATTTT. Translation gives CATNGYGNTIYF. The full variable domain, with the rest looked up from reference TRBV7-2 and TRBJ1-3, is GAGVSQSPSNKVTEKGKDVELRCDPISGHTALYWYRQSLGQGLEFLIYFQGNSAPDKSGLPSDRFSAERTGGSVSTLTIQRTQQEDSAVYLCATNGYGNTIYFGEGSWLTVV.

On this clonotype: Relative to the germline gene, one junction end is altered; a read error may explain this. The CDR3 DNA reads TGTGTCAGCAGTTATCTGGGGGACATGGATTCACCCCTCCACTTT. Amino acid sequence: CVSSYLGDMDSPLHF. The chain links TRBV6-1 to TRBJ1-6, with D perhaps matching TRBD1 (6 bases). The CDR3 has 15 amino acids. In germline, CDR1 is MNHNS, CDR2 SASEGT.

The V call is TRBV4-1, the J call TRBJ2-7, with 9 nucleotides matching TRBD2. The V and J ends lost 0 bases and 4 bases, in that order; junction bases with no gene match: 4. The CDR3 extends over 15 amino acids. The germline V gene encodes CDR1 MGHRA and CDR2 YSYEKL. In DNA, the CDR3 is TGCGCCAGCAGCCAAGAAGAGCGGGAGGAGTACGAGCAGTACTTC. Translation: CASSQEEREEYEQYF.

This clonotype occurred many times. This rearrangement joins TRBV20-1 to TRBJ1-2; maybe TRBD1 (5 bases). V lost 2 bases, J lost 8 bases, and 18 bases lay in between. This CDR3 is built from 14 residues. The germline gives CDR1 DFQATT, CDR2 SNEGSKA (reference sequence). CDR3 in DNA: TGCAGTGCTAGAAATCAGGGCAACCAACGGGGCTACACCTTC. It encodes CSARNQGNQRGYTF.